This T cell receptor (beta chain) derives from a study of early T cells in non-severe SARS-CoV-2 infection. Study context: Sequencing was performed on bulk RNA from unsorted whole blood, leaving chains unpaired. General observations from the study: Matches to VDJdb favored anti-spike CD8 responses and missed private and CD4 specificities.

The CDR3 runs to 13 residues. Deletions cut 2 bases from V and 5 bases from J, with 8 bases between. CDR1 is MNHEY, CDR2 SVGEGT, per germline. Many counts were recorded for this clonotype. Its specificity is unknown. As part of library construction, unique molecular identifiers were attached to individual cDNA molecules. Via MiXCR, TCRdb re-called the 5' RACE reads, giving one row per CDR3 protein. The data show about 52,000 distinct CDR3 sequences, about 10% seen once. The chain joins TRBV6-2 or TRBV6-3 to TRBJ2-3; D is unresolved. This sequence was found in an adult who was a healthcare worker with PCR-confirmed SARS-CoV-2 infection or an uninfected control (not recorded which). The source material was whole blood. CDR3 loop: CASSYESKDTQYF. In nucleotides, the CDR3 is TGTGCCAGCAGTTACGAGTCTAAAGATACGCAGTATTTT.